Described below is a single T cell receptor (beta chain) sequence and its context. MiXCR, run by TCRdb on the RT-PCR reads, gives a single entry per CDR3 protein. The repertoire holds fewer than 800,000 distinct CDR3 sequences, with 13% to 15% as singletons. Source material: memory CD4+ T cells from blood. This clonotype was obtained from a female donor in good health, serving as a healthy control.

The DNA for the CDR3 is TGTGCCAGCAGTGAAAGTCCAGGGATCCCCGGCGGCTACACCTTC. It yields the protein CASSESPGIPGGYTF. The rearrangement joins TRBV6-1 to TRBJ1-2; maybe TRBD1 (5 bases). Between the trimmed V and J ends, which lost 2 bases and 8 bases, there was a span of 18 bases. Looked up from germline, CDR1 is MNHNS and CDR2 is SASEGT. This CDR3 spans 15 amino acids.